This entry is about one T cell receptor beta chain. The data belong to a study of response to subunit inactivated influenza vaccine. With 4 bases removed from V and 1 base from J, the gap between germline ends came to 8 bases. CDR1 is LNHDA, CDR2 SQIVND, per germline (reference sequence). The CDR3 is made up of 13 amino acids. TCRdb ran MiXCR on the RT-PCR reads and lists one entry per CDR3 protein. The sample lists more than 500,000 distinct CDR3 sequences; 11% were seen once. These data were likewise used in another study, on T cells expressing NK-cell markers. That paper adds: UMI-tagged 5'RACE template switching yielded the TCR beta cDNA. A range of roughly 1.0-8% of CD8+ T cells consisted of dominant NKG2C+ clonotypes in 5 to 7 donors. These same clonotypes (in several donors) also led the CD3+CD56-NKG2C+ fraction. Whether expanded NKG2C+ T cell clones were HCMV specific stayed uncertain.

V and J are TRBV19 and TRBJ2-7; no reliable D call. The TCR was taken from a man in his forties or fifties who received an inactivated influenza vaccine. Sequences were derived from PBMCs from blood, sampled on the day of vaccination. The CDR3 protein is CASSKRDSYEQYF. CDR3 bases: TGTGCCAGTAGTAAGCGAGATTCCTACGAGCAGTACTTC.